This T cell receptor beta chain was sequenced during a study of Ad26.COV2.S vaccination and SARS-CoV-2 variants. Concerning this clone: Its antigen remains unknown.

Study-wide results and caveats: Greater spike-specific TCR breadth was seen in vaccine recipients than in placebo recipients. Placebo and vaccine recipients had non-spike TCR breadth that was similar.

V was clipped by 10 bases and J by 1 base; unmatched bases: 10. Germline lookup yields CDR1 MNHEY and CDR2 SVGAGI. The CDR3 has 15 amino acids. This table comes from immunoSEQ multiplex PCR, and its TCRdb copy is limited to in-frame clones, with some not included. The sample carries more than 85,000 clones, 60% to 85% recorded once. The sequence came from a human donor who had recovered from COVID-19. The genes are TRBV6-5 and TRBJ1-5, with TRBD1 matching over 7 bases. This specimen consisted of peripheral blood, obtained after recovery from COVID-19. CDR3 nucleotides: TGTGCCACCCGTCCAGGGGGTGGGAGCAATCAGCCCCAGCATTTT. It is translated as CATRPGGGSNQPQHF.